This T cell receptor (beta chain) was documented in a study of T cell responses to AZD1222 COVID-19 vaccine. Study-level points and caveats: Vaccine-associated CD4 TCRs ranged over spike, dominating at 160-218 and 743-854.

As to this clone: Antigen unknown.

The table came from immunoSEQ multiplex PCR; TCRdb's copy has only in-frame clones and leaves some out. The table has roughly 140,000 clones, 90% seen once; the top ten hold about 1.4%. Second-dose intervals of approximately 4 or approximately 12 weeks were pooled. Per germline, CDR1 LGHDT and CDR2 YNNKEL (reference sequence). The CDR3 is 14 amino acids. With V trimmed by 5 bases and J by 4 bases, 2 bases remained unmatched. V gene TRBV3-1 (or the pseudogene TRBV3-2) combines with J gene TRBJ1-6; 7 bases are a match to TRBD1. The source material was peripheral blood, sampled 28 days after the second AZD1222 dose. The TCR sequence derives from an adult who received the AZD1222 COVID-19 vaccine. The CDR3 region has the DNA TGTGCCAGCAGCACCAGGGGGTATAATTCACCCCTCCACTTT. It encodes CASSTRGYNSPLHF.